This T cell receptor (beta chain) stems from a study of beta chain features in type 1 diabetes. The study, taken as a whole, reports: PCR, the amplification step, might favor shorter templates, equally in patients and controls. When VDJ junctions were examined, type 1 diabetes patients showed fewer insertions and more deletions. Shortening that was moderate but significant affected the TCRB CDR3s of Type 1 diabetes patients in all four CD4+ subsets.

This clone was seen a handful of times. What it binds is unknown. Investigators reverse transcribed all isolated RNA, so they sequenced expressed TCRB transcripts. Generated by immunoSEQ multiplex PCR, the TCRdb table keeps only in-frame clones and is missing some. The sample yields 200,000 to 300,000 clones, about a tenth seen once. This CDR3 contains 14 residues. V was cut by 1 base and J by 5 bases, with 12 bases left in between. CDR1 is SGHRS, CDR2 YFSETQ, per germline. The clonotype originates from a man aged 25-45 years with type 1 diabetes. The chain carries TRBV5-1 and TRBJ2-5; D is possibly TRBD1 (5 bases). The sample consisted of naive CD4+ T cells from blood. CDR3 sequence: CASSLWQGFETQYF. In nucleotides, the CDR3 is TGCGCCAGCAGCTTGTGGCAGGGATTCGAGACCCAGTACTTC.